These 14 T cell receptor beta chains were sequenced from one sample in a study of shared clonotypes between healthy human individuals. The method was immunoSEQ multiplex PCR; TCRdb's version includes in-frame clones alone and lacks a portion of them. The sample consists of under 750,000 clones, roughly 72% of them appearing once. The sample consisted of memory CD4+ T cells sorted from blood. Indicated subset: CD45RA-negative fraction. These receptors all come from a woman aged 30 to 39 in good health.

This chain links TRBV11-2 with TRBJ2-7, with D uncertain. The V gene's germline CDR1 is SGHAT and CDR2 FQNNGV. The CDR3 runs to 13 residues. Trimming shortened V by 1 base and J by 6 bases, and 10 bases separated the two germline ends. The CDR3 region has the DNA TGTGCCAGCAGCTTAGGAAACCTCAGCGAGCAGTACTTC. Residues: CASSLGNLSEQYF. Using reference TRBV11-2 and TRBJ2-7 for the parts outside the CDR3, the full variable domain is EAGVAQSPRYKIIEKRQSVAFWCNPISGHATLYWYQQILGQGPKLLIQFQNNGVVDDSQLPKDRFSAERLKGVDSTLKIQPAKLEDSAVYLCASSLGNLSEQYFGPGTRLTVT.

A few counts support this clone. The J gene is TRBJ1-1, the V gene TRBV6-1, with TRBD1 matching over 10 bases. The CDR3 spans 14 residues. Germline CDR1 is MNHNS and CDR2 is SASEGT. After removal of 4 bases from V and 6 bases from J, the junction contained 5 bases not matched to a gene. CDR3 DNA: TGTGCCAGCAGTGCACTCGGGACAGGGGCTGAAGCTTTCTTT. It is translated as CASSALGTGAEAFF.

The J gene is TRBJ2-3, the V gene TRBV5-1; 11 bases are shared with TRBD2. The CDR3 contains 16 residues. Germline CDR1 is SGHRS and CDR2 is YFSETQ. V gave up 0 bases and J gave up 4 bases; unmatched junction bases: 4. The DNA of the CDR3 is TGCGCCAGCAGCTTGGTAGCGGGAGGGTTATCAGATACGCAGTATTTT. It is translated as CASSLVAGGLSDTQYF.

In this sample, this clone turned up a few times. The same CDR3 also results from other DNA sequences found in this sample. The chain couples TRBV29-1 to TRBJ1-5; D not resolved. Trimming removed 4 bases at V and 0 bases at J, with 7 bases between. The CDR3 is made up of 13 amino acids. Germline values: CDR1 SQVTM, CDR2 ANQGSEA. In DNA, the CDR3 is TGCAGCGTTGTTACGGTTAGCAATCAGCCCCAGCATTTT. It translates to CSVVTVSNQPQHF.

V usage is TRBV7-9 and J usage is TRBJ1-1; perhaps TRBD1 as D (6 bases). The CDR3 is 16 residues long. V was cut by 0 bases and J by 6 bases, with 17 bases left in between. Germline loops: CDR1 SEHNR, CDR2 FQNEAQ (reference sequence). The CDR3 is CASSLAIGGLEAEAFF. The CDR3 nucleotides read TGTGCCAGCAGCTTAGCAATCGGGGGGCTTGAAGCTGAAGCTTTCTTT.

The J gene is TRBJ2-7, the V gene TRBV5-1; 7 bases are shared with TRBD2. Trimming removed 6 bases from V and 4 bases from J; junction bases left unmatched: 13. From germline, CDR1 is SGHRS and CDR2 YFSETQ. CDR3 length: 15 residues. CDR3 bases: TGCGCCAGCAAGAACCAAGCGGGAAATCTATACGAGCAGTACTTC. Protein: CASKNQAGNLYEQYF.

V usage is TRBV5-1 and J usage is TRBJ2-2, with no clear D. Germline assignment: CDR1 SGHRS and CDR2 YFSETQ. V lost 3 bases and J 2 bases, leaving 8 bases between the germline ends. This CDR3 comprises 14 residues. CDR3 in amino acids: CASSSGANTGELFF. In DNA, the CDR3 is TGCGCCAGCAGCTCCGGAGCAAACACCGGGGAGCTGTTTTTT.

In its sample, this clone was seen once. One end of the junction varies from germline; a read error may be responsible. In DNA form, the CDR3 reads TGTGCCAGCAGCTCCCCCTCGGGACCACAGAAGTTT. Its protein is CASSSPSGPQKF. The chain carries TRBV7-6 and TRBJ1-6; a possible D gene is TRBD1 (5 bases). Per the germline V gene, CDR1 is SGHVS and CDR2 is FNYEAQ. The length of the CDR3 is 12 residues.

This clone was recorded once. This sample also contains other DNA sequences that code for the same CDR3. The chain employs TRBV18 and TRBJ2-7; 8 nucleotides match TRBD2. Germline CDR1 KGHSH, CDR2 LQKENI. The CDR3 is 13 residues long. After removal of 3 bases from V and 3 bases from J, the junction contained 1 base not matched to a gene. CDR3 coding DNA: TGTGCCAGCTCACCCAGCGGGAGCTACGAGCAGTACTTC. Amino acids: CASSPSGSYEQYF.

J is TRBJ2-7 and V is TRBV7-2; D is undetermined. CDR1 is SGHTA and CDR2 is FQGNSA in the germline V gene. This CDR3 has 14 amino acids. V gave up 5 bases and J gave up 0 bases, with 11 bases separating them. The CDR3 sequence: CASSPFSGSYEQYF. CDR3 nucleotide sequence: TGTGCCAGCAGCCCCTTTTCGGGCTCCTACGAGCAGTACTTC.

V gene TRBV5-1 combines with J gene TRBJ1-1; TRBD1 might be the D (5 bases). This CDR3 has 13 amino acids. V lost 2 bases and J 2 bases, leaving 7 bases between the germline ends. Germline V gives CDR1 SGHRS, CDR2 YFSETQ. The CDR3 here is CASSFGANTEAFF. CDR3 DNA sequence: TGCGCCAGCAGCTTTGGGGCAAACACTGAAGCTTTCTTT.

This clone has only a few counts. The chain has TRBV5-1 and TRBJ2-5, with D hard to call. Looked up from germline, CDR1 is SGHRS and CDR2 is YFSETQ. This CDR3 has 15 residues. V was pared by 4 bases and J by 0 bases, with 13 bases between. In nucleotides, the CDR3 is TGCGCCAGCAGCCCGTCTGGAGAGGACCAAGAGACCCAGTACTTC. Its protein is CASSPSGEDQETQYF.

Regarding this clone: Other DNA sequences in this specimen translate into the identical CDR3. The chain uses TRBV7-9 and TRBJ2-5; the D gene is possibly TRBD1 (5 bases). V lost 1 base and J 5 bases, leaving 11 bases between the germline ends. This CDR3 comprises 14 residues. Germline V gene lookup returns CDR1 SEHNR and CDR2 FQNEAQ (reference sequence). CDR3 nucleotides: TGTGCCAGCAGCTTAGGGGGCTCAGGGGAGACCCAGTACTTC. Protein: CASSLGGSGETQYF.

This chain links TRBV4-1 with TRBJ1-4; 10 nucleotides line up with TRBD1. The CDR3 runs to 20 residues. V lost 4 bases and J lost 0; bases outside the gene matches: 14. Germline V gene sequence: CDR1 MGHRA, CDR2 YSYEKL. In nucleotides, the CDR3 is TGCGCCAGCAGCCGAATGACAGGGGGCTACGCAGGATCAACTAATGAAAAACTGTTTTTT. Encoded protein: CASSRMTGGYAGSTNEKLFF.